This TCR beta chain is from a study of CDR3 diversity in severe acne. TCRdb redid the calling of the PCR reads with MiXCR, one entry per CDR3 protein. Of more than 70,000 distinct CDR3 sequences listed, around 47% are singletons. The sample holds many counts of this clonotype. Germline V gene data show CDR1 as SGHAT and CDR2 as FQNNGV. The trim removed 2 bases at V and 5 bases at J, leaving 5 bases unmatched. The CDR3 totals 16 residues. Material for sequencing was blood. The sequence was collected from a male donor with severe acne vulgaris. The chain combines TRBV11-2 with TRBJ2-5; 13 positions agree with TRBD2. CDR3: CASSLRLAGGQETQYF. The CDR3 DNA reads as TGTGCCAGCAGCTTACGACTAGCGGGAGGACAGGAGACCCAGTACTTC.